Shown below are 10 T cell receptor beta chains from a single sample sequenced in a study of cytomegalovirus exposure and HLA in healthy donors. Vbeta (60) and Jbeta (13) primers were used in the PCR. Profiled with immunoSEQ multiplex PCR; TCRdb holds only in-frame clones, not every one. The data hold around 150,000 clones, with around 79% observed a single time. Sequenced material: PBMCs. These receptors originate from a man aged 35-49 years in good health and CMV-seropositive.

The chain couples TRBV5-1 to TRBJ1-6, with 8 positions matching TRBD1. J lost 5 bases, V lost 1 base, and 2 bases had no gene match. The CDR3 extends over 15 amino acids. CDR1 is SGHRS, CDR2 YFSETQ, per germline. CDR3: CASSLRQGNNSPLHF. The CDR3 coding sequence is TGCGCCAGCAGCTTGAGACAGGGGAATAATTCACCCCTCCACTTT. The full variable domain, its missing parts supplied by reference TRBV5-1 and TRBJ1-6, is KAGVTQTPRYLIKTRGQQVTLSCSPISGHRSVSWYQQTPGQGLQFLFEYFSETQRNKGNFPGRFSGRQFSNSRSEMNVSTLELGDSALYLCASSLRQGNNSPLHFGNGTRLTVT.

The chain uses TRBV6-1 and TRBJ1-5; 7 bases align to TRBD1. This CDR3 spans 15 amino acids. V shed 3 bases and J 1 base; nucleotides not matched to a gene: 3. Germline-derived CDR1 and CDR2 are MNHNS and SASEGT. The CDR3 DNA reads as TGTGCCAGCAGTGACAACAGGGGAAGCAATCAGCCCCAGCATTTT. It encodes CASSDNRGSNQPQHF.

The rearrangement uses TRBV4-2 and TRBJ2-5, with 8 bases lining up with TRBD2. The J call may not be correct, given that the DNA end is closer to TRBJ2-7. This CDR3 contains 15 residues. The germline gives CDR1 LGHNA, CDR2 YNFKEQ. The CDR3 here is CASRTAGGTSYEQYF. CDR3 nucleotide sequence: TGTGCCAGCAGAACGGCGGGAGGAACCTCCTACGAGCAGTACTTC.

This chain connects TRBV5-4 to TRBJ2-4; 7 bases line up with TRBD1. Germline V gene lookup returns CDR1 SGHNT and CDR2 YYREEE (reference sequence). V lost 5 bases, J lost 0 bases, and 11 bases stayed unmatched. This CDR3 has 17 amino acids. Written as DNA, the CDR3 is TGTGCCAGCAGTTTCAAACAGGGGCGGCTAGCCAAAAACATTCAGTACTTC. Encoded protein: CASSFKQGRLAKNIQYF.

The rearrangement joins TRBV28 to TRBJ2-7; D is unresolved. V lost 5 bases to trimming and J lost 1 base, with 12 bases between them. This CDR3 has 14 residues. Germline CDR1 and CDR2: MDHEN and SYDVKM. The CDR3 DNA reads TGTGCCAGCAGTCCAATTGGGCTTTCCTACGAGCAGTACTTC. Translation gives CASSPIGLSYEQYF.

This clone was counted a single time. The gene calls are TRBV6-5 and TRBJ2-5; 7 nucleotides line up with TRBD1. CDR1 MNHEY and CDR2 SVGAGI come from the germline V gene. This CDR3 has 16 amino acids. Trimming removed 2 bases from V and 2 bases from J; junction bases left unmatched: 8. The CDR3 protein is CASSYSSPGQQETQYF. The DNA for the CDR3 is TGTGCCAGCAGTTACAGTAGCCCGGGACAGCAAGAGACCCAGTACTTC.

This clone is a singleton in its sample. The rearrangement uses TRBV2 and TRBJ2-5; D gene ambiguous. CDR1 is SNHLY and CDR2 is FYNNEI in the germline V gene. There are 14 residues in the CDR3. V lost 2 bases and J lost 2, with 9 bases in between. The CDR3 spells CASSEQQQQETQYF. CDR3 bases: TGTGCCAGCAGTGAACAACAGCAACAAGAGACCCAGTACTTC.

CDR3 region: CATSSISYEQYF. CDR3 nucleotide sequence: TGTGCCACCAGCAGTATCTCCTACGAGCAGTACTTC. The chain joins TRBV15 to TRBJ2-7; D uncertain. CDR1 and CDR2 from the germline V gene are LNHNV and YYDKDF (reference sequence). V was shortened by 3 bases and J by 0 bases, with 3 bases between the two germline ends. This CDR3 region has 12 residues.

V gene TRBV5-8 combines with J gene TRBJ2-7; 8 positions agree with TRBD2. The germline CDR1 and CDR2 sequences are SGHTS and YDEGEE. The CDR3 extends over 14 amino acids. J was trimmed by 4 bases and V by 0 bases; bases with no gene match: 3. DNA for the CDR3: TGTGCCAGCAGCTTGGGTTCTAGCGGGTACGAGCAGTACTTC. It codes for CASSLGSSGYEQYF.

The chain has TRBV10-3 and TRBJ2-7; 8 nucleotides align to TRBD2. Trimming at V came to 10 bases and at J to 3 bases, leaving 8 bases not matched to a gene. The CDR3 extends over 13 amino acids. The germline V gene encodes CDR1 ENHRY and CDR2 SYGVKD. In DNA, the CDR3 is TGTGCCACCGGGGGGGCGCAGGTCTACGAGCAGTACTTC. As protein: CATGGAQVYEQYF.